This T cell receptor beta chain was sequenced during a study of shared clonotypes between healthy human individuals. Several immunoSEQ plates held equal portions of the genomic DNA taken from each subset. Here immunoSEQ multiplex PCR was the method, and the copy in TCRdb shows in-frame clones only, minus some. Here the sample spans roughly 1,800,000 clones, approximately 94% being singletons. Selected positively for CCR7 and CD45RO-negative, naive CD8 cells excluded terminally differentiated effector memory CD45RA+ cells. Study-wide findings and caveats: Genetic and exposure-history diversity was limited by the small donor number. Generally, naive subsets came out with larger estimated richness than memory subsets.

This CDR3 comprises 13 residues. V lost 2 bases to trimming and J lost 9 bases, with 11 bases between them. Germline V gives CDR1 GTSNPN, CDR2 SVGIG (reference sequence). Concerning this clone: Its antigen remains unidentified.

V usage is TRBV30 and J usage is TRBJ1-6; D is perhaps TRBD1 (6 bases). The sequencing input was naive CD8+ T cells sorted from blood. The TCR sequence derives from a man younger than 35 in good health. For the CDR3, the DNA is TGTGCCTGGAGTACAGGGATTGGTTCACCCCTCCACTTT. This codes for CAWSTGIGSPLHF.